This T cell receptor beta chain originates from a study of CD4+ T cells in melanoma. Germline values: CDR1 MNHNY, CDR2 SVGAGI (reference sequence). With 9 bases removed from V and 3 bases from J, the gap between germline ends came to 8 bases. CDR3 length equals 11 residues. Whole-study results and caveats: A reported correlation linked neoantigen-specific CD4+ T cells to CD8+, macrophage and B cell function. Neoantigen-specific CD4+ T cells in melanoma reportedly had diverse differentiation states.

The protocol was immunoSEQ multiplex PCR, while the TCRdb copy is restricted to in-frame clones and leaves out a portion. The table includes thousands of clones, 55% to 75% detected once. This clone was counted only a few times. Its antigen is undetermined. This receptor was taken from a human donor with melanoma. Sequencing used cells from a culture (not recorded whether cultured in vitro). The chain joins TRBV6-6 to TRBJ1-2; D remains unclear. The CDR3 region has the DNA TGTGCCAGTAATCGGGACTATGGCTACACCTTC. It specifies CASNRDYGYTF.